The 19 T cell receptor beta chains reported below all come from one sample, sequenced in a study of blood T cell repertoires in COVID-19. Repertoires were generated with immunoSEQ multiplex PCR, while TCRdb's copy carries only in-frame clones and drops some. The table has about 40,000 clones, approximately 83% seen once. Input material: peripheral blood. The receptor set was obtained from a human donor with acute or convalescent COVID-19. The donor label of this sample is uncertain.

J is TRBJ2-7 and V is TRBV10-3, with 8 positions matching TRBD1. V lost 4 bases, J lost 1 base, and 3 bases stayed unmatched. Germline V gene data show CDR1 as ENHRY and CDR2 as SYGVKD. This CDR3 contains 14 residues. The CDR3 loop is CAISGGQASYEQYF. The DNA of the CDR3 is TGTGCCATCAGTGGGGGACAGGCATCCTACGAGCAGTACTTC.

On this clone itself: Other DNA sequences in the same sample also yield this CDR3. The chain carries TRBV9 and TRBJ1-3; D remains unclear. This CDR3 has 15 residues. V was shortened by 2 bases and J by 1 base, with 10 bases between the two germline ends. CDR1 is SGDLS and CDR2 is YYNGEE in the germline V gene. This CDR3 reads CASSVGGQSGNTIYF. The CDR3, as DNA: TGTGCCAGCAGCGTGGGCGGGCAGTCTGGAAACACCATATATTTT.

The chain is built from TRBV18 and TRBJ2-1; 12 bases align to TRBD1. Germline V gene lookup returns CDR1 KGHSH and CDR2 LQKENI. After removal of 2 bases from V and 8 bases from J, the junction contained 13 bases not matched to a gene. The CDR3 loop spans 18 amino acids. The CDR3 DNA sequence: TGTGCCAGCTCACCAACTTCAGATCCGGGACAGGGGGCCCATGAGCAGTTCTTC. Protein sequence: CASSPTSDPGQGAHEQFF.

The chain links TRBV3-1 (or the pseudogene TRBV3-2) to TRBJ1-2, with D possibly TRBD1 on 6 matching bases. The CDR3 totals 14 residues. V lost 4 bases to trimming and J lost 5 bases, with 14 bases between them. The germline gives CDR1 LGHDT, CDR2 YNNKEL (reference sequence). DNA for the CDR3: TGTGCCAGCAGCCGACCTGGGGGCGGGTATGGCTACACCTTC. This translates into CASSRPGGGYGYTF.

The chain couples TRBV4-1 to TRBJ2-7, with D possibly being TRBD1 (6 bases). CDR1 and CDR2 from the germline V gene are MGHRA and YSYEKL. V was shortened by 3 bases and J by 4 bases, with 13 bases between the two germline ends. This CDR3 spans 14 amino acids. The CDR3 protein is CASSHTGTAYEQYF. In DNA, the CDR3 is TGCGCCAGCAGCCACACAGGGACCGCGTACGAGCAGTACTTC.

Judged by abundance, this clone is medium-sized (0.01 to 0.1%). The genes are TRBV6-5 and TRBJ1-1; D unclear. This CDR3 is built from 13 residues. In germline, CDR1 is MNHEY, CDR2 SVGAGI. Between the trimmed V and J ends, which lost 4 bases and 1 base, there was a span of 7 bases. CDR3: CASSSQKNTEAFF. DNA of the CDR3: TGTGCCAGCAGTTCACAAAAGAACACTGAAGCTTTCTTT.

The rearrangement links TRBV21-1 to TRBJ2-3; the D segment call TRBD2 is taken from the table without a DNA check. TRBV21-1 is a pseudogene segment. The CDR3 is 17 amino acids. CDR3 bases: TGTGCCAGCAGCAAAGGGGTTAGCGGAGCCCGCACAGATACGCAGTATTTT. The encoded protein is CASSKGVSGARTDTQYF.

The rearrangement uses TRBV3-1 (or the pseudogene TRBV3-2) and TRBJ1-4, with D possibly being TRBD1 (6 bases). The CDR3 extends over 17 amino acids. Germline assignment: CDR1 LGHDT and CDR2 YNNKEL (reference sequence). The V gene lost 1 base and the J gene lost 10 bases, with 22 bases spanning the gap. The DNA for the CDR3 is TGTGCCAGCAGCCAAGTGGTAACTGGATCATCCAGGGGAAAACTGTTTTTT. Its translation: CASSQVVTGSSRGKLFF.

V usage is TRBV6-1 and J usage is TRBJ2-7, with 9 positions matching TRBD2. The CDR3 spans 14 residues. Germline loops: CDR1 MNHNS, CDR2 SASEGT. The trim removed 3 bases at V and 6 bases at J, leaving 6 bases unmatched. The CDR3 loop is CASSDIRTSAEQYF. For the CDR3, the DNA is TGTGCCAGCAGTGACATCCGGACTAGCGCCGAGCAGTACTTC.

The rearrangement joins TRBV11-1 to TRBJ1-2; 7 positions match TRBD1. The CDR3 runs 14 residues. V gave up 5 bases and J gave up 4 bases; unmatched junction bases: 7. Per the germline V gene, CDR1 is SGHAT and CDR2 is FQDESV (reference sequence). The CDR3 reads CASSPGTVLYGYTF. The CDR3 DNA sequence: TGTGCCAGCAGCCCCGGGACAGTCCTCTATGGCTACACCTTC.

The V and J genes are TRBV2 and TRBJ1-1; unclear D gene. The V gene lost 9 bases and the J gene lost 1 base, with 9 bases spanning the gap. This CDR3 is 12 amino acids long. From germline, CDR1 is SNHLY and CDR2 FYNNEI. CDR3 in amino acids: CASSVANTEAFF. The CDR3 coding sequence is TGTGCCAGTTCGGTTGCGAACACTGAAGCTTTCTTT.

This chain uses TRBV7-6 with TRBJ2-1, with TRBD1 as a possible D gene (6 bases). With 1 base removed from V and 1 base from J, the gap between germline ends came to 11 bases. Germline V gene lookup returns CDR1 SGHVS and CDR2 FNYEAQ. The CDR3 length is 16 residues. CDR3 amino acids: CASSLESQGSYNEQFF. In nucleotides, the CDR3 is TGTGCCAGCAGCTTAGAGAGCCAGGGGTCCTACAATGAGCAGTTCTTC.

The V call is TRBV5-1, the J call TRBJ1-5; D is uncertain. The CDR3 loop spans 13 amino acids. Trimming left V 0 bases short and J 5 bases short, with 6 bases between. CDR1 SGHRS and CDR2 YFSETQ come from the germline V gene. For the CDR3, the DNA is TGCGCCAGCAGCTTGGGAGAGGATCAGCCCCAGCATTTT. Translation: CASSLGEDQPQHF. The full variable domain, its missing parts supplied by reference TRBV5-1 and TRBJ1-5, is KAGVTQTPRYLIKTRGQQVTLSCSPISGHRSVSWYQQTPGQGLQFLFEYFSETQRNKGNFPGRFSGRQFSNSRSEMNVSTLELGDSALYLCASSLGEDQPQHFGDGTRLSIL.

This chain links TRBV5-1 with TRBJ2-2; possible D gene TRBD1, 6 bases. V lost 4 bases, J lost 6 bases, and 13 bases lay in between. The CDR3 sequence is 14 residues long. Germline lookup yields CDR1 SGHRS and CDR2 YFSETQ. The CDR3 DNA follows: TGCGCCAGCAGCCTGACAGGAACCGCCGGGGAGCTGTTTTTT. The encoded protein is CASSLTGTAGELFF.

This clone ranks as medium-sized. V gene TRBV4-1 combines with J gene TRBJ1-5, with a tentative D call TRBD1 (5 bases). The V gene lost 2 bases and the J gene lost 3 bases, with 11 bases spanning the gap. CDR3 length: 15 amino acids. In germline, CDR1 is MGHRA, CDR2 YSYEKL. The CDR3 DNA sequence: TGCGCCAGCAGCCAACTTTCAGGGTCCAATCAGCCCCAGCATTTT. It translates to CASSQLSGSNQPQHF.

The J gene is TRBJ2-3, the V gene TRBV7-2; 11 bases agree with TRBD2. CDR3 length equals 15 residues. The germline V gene encodes CDR1 SGHTA and CDR2 FQGNSA. J lost 7 bases, V lost 6 bases, and 9 bases had no gene match. Here the CDR3 DNA reads TGTGCCAGCAGTTATAGCGGGGGGGGGCCCCATACGCAGTATTTT. It is translated as CASSYSGGGPHTQYF.

The J gene is TRBJ2-3, the V gene TRBV19; 9 bases align to TRBD1. Germline lookup yields CDR1 LNHDA and CDR2 SQIVND (reference sequence). This CDR3 has 13 amino acids. The V segment lost 3 bases and the J segment 12 bases; nucleotides outside the gene matches: 7. The CDR3 loop reads CASSIKGQGPQYF. CDR3 nucleotide sequence: TGTGCCAGTAGTATTAAGGGACAGGGCCCTCAGTATTTT.

The V and J genes are TRBV4-3 and TRBJ1-2; D perhaps matches TRBD1 (5 bases). CDR3 length equals 14 residues. The ends were cut back, 5 bases at V and 8 bases at J, with 18 bases in the middle. Germline CDR1 and CDR2: LGHNA and YSLEER. In DNA form, the CDR3 reads TGCGCCAGCAGCAGGAGGGAAGGGGCGTTGGGCTACACCTTC. Encoded protein: CASSRREGALGYTF.

This clone was recorded a few times. This rearrangement joins TRBV7-2 to TRBJ2-6; TRBD1 matches 9 bases. This CDR3 is 17 amino acids long. CDR1 and CDR2 (germline): SGHTA, FQGNSA. The V gene end was trimmed by 7 bases and the J gene end by 0 bases; junction bases not matched to a gene: 7. In DNA, the CDR3 is TGTGCCAGCACCCCCGGACAGGGGAACTCTGGGGCCAACGTCCTGACTTTC. This gives the protein CASTPGQGNSGANVLTF.